This entry is about one T cell receptor beta chain. The target of this receptor is not known. No base quality information exists; no much larger clone differs at one position. CDR1 and CDR2 were assigned from the germline V gene as WSHSY and SAAADI. From its cysteine to its phenylalanine, the CDR3 spans 15 amino acids. CDR3 DNA only is kept here, 45 bases in frame from base 1. Deletion took 2 bases off V and 4 bases off J, with a span of 14 bases between the germline ends. The method behind the library was the immunoSEQ multiplex PCR assay. TCR beta CDR3 sequencing was performed on DNA from the cultured, isolated CD4+ T cells. In the source study's methods: The analysis removed non-productive TCR sequences, trimmed reads to the CDR3 region, and retained only CDR3s that were 7 or more amino acids long. The MANAFEST web app was used to identify antigen-specific clonotypes by comparing expansion in peptide wells with expansion in reference cultures. For clones to be considered positive, expansion at FDR<0.05 versus reference and all other wells, an odds ratio above 5, and a frequency above 0.1% in two replicate wells were required. Clonotypes significantly expanded in SARS-CoV-2 spike wells and in at least one common cold coronavirus spike condition were defined as cross-reactive. Using the stringdist R package, CDR3 similarity was measured by Levenshtein distance, and unrooted trees were constructed with ape in R 3.6.1. In TCRdb, the immuneACCESS table is reduced to in-frame sequences with V and J assigned. These tables do not hold every clone; where another copy was compared, an unresolved V gene accounts for under half, and the others remain unexplained. That table is the source of V, J and clone size, and D and trimming were worked out from the DNA. Within this sample are more than 40,000 clones, with about 74% of them counted one time only. Approximately 15% of the sample rests with the top ten.

This entry is derived from a study of vaccination effects on CD4 cells after COVID-19 (dated 2022 in TCRdb). Regarding the study in general: Across the study, the median time from the second dose to post-vaccine sampling was 72 days (range 14 to 241). The full study included roughly 10 COVID-19 convalescent patients and several SARS-CoV-2-naive healthy vaccine recipients. In the study, cultures from other donors were sequenced using the Oncomine TCR Beta short-read assay on an Illumina iSeq 100. In both COVID-19 convalescent patients and infection-naive vaccine recipients, the study compared SARS-CoV-2 spike-specific CD4+ TCR repertoires from before mRNA vaccination with those from after it. Results and caveats for the whole study, not just this receptor: Limitations of the study were the small number of convalescent patients and the absence of early post-infection timepoints. Clones induced by infection and clones induced by vaccination both contracted markedly at late timepoints after vaccination, which fits with T cell responses waning over time. Among healthy vaccine recipients, nearly all vaccine-induced clones were SARS-CoV-2 mono-reactive, and just 1 of 255 was cross-reactive with common cold coronaviruses.

To identify antigen-specific CD4+ T cell clonotypes by their expansion, the ViraFEST assay first stimulated PBMC with viral peptide pools and then applied TCR sequencing. After around 11 days of culture, CD4+ T cells were isolated with the EasySep CD4+ T cell isolation kit. Two doses of either the BNT162b2 or the mRNA-1273 mRNA SARS-CoV-2 vaccine were administered to participants. Healthy vaccine recipients had no prior SARS-CoV-2 infection, confirmed by negative nucleocapsid antibodies before and after vaccination. Roughly 1.9 million PBMC per well were cultured with 9 to 10 ug/ml peptides in IMDM containing approximately 4.7% human AB serum, about 9 IU/ml IL-2 and gentamicin. Half of the culture medium was replaced with fresh IL-2-containing medium on days 3 and 7. Unless otherwise noted, each peptide stimulation condition was cultured in triplicate wells. Using Ficoll-Paque Plus gradient centrifugation, PBMC were separated from whole blood and then either used fresh or cryopreserved at -140C. The overlapping peptide pools covered the spike proteins of SARS-CoV-2 and of the common cold coronaviruses HCoV-NL63, HCoV-OC43 and HCoV-229E. The QIAamp micro DNA kit was used to extract genomic DNA from the cultured CD4+ T cells.

Here the sequenced sample was CD4+ T cells from PBMCs cultured with HCoV-OC43 spike peptides, taken after COVID-19 vaccination. This specimen's cell subset or site label, interpreted: HCoV-OC43 spike overlapping peptide pool stimulation. The chain is encoded by TRBV10-2 joined to TRBJ1-2; too little of a D gene remains to name it. The TCR was taken from a human donor who received a COVID-19 vaccine. Read as DNA, the sequence is TGCGCCAGCAGTGAGGCCTACGGGTCTCGCTATGGCTACACCTTC. This gives the protein CASSEAYGSRYGYTF.